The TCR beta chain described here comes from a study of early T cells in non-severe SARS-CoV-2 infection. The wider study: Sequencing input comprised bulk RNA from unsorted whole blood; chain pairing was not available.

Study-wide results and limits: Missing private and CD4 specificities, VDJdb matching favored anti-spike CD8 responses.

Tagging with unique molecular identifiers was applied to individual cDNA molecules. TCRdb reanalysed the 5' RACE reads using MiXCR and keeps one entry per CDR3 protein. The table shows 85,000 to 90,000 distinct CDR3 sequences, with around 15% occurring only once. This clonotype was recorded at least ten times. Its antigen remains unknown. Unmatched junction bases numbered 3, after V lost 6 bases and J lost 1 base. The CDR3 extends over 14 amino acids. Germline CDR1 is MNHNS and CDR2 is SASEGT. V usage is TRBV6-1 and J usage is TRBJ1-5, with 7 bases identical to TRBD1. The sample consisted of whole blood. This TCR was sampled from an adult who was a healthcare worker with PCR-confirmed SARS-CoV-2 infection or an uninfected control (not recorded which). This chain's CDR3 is CASSEQGSNQPQHF. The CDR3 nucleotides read TGTGCCAGCAGCGAACAGGGGAGCAATCAGCCCCAGCATTTT.